These T cell receptor beta chains were read from a single sample in a study of cytomegalovirus exposure and HLA in healthy donors. The protocol was immunoSEQ multiplex PCR, while the TCRdb copy is restricted to in-frame clones and leaves out a portion. The sample lists about 120,000 clones; around 76% were seen once. Sequenced: PBMCs. The receptor source for this set is a man in his fifties or sixties in good health and CMV-seropositive. Both conserved end residues are part of each CDR3. The order of the fields is D gene, J gene, clone size, CDR3 length, V gene, CDR3 protein, CDR3 DNA. A D gene is named only where the DNA matches it firmly. Some rows mark clone size as missing; the rest say once, few, many or name a class of expanded clone.

d_call: NA
j_call: TRBJ2-3
clone_size: NA
cdr3_length: 14
v_call: TRBV7-3
cdr3_aa: CASSPRTYTDTQYF
cdr3_nt: TGTGCCAGCAGCCCCCGGACATACACAGATACGCAGTATTTT

d_call: NA
j_call: TRBJ1-1
clone_size: NA
cdr3_length: 14
v_call: TRBV19
cdr3_aa: CASSSRDTQTQAFF
cdr3_nt: TGTGCCAGTAGTAGCCGGGACACCCAAACCCAAGCTTTCTTT

d_call: TRBD1
j_call: TRBJ2-4
clone_size: NA
cdr3_length: 17
v_call: TRBV4-2
cdr3_aa: CASSQPGQGSAKNIQYF
cdr3_nt: TGTGCCAGCAGCCAACCGGGACAGGGGTCAGCCAAAAACATTCAGTACTTC

d_call: NA
j_call: TRBJ1-2
clone_size: NA
cdr3_length: 16
v_call: TRBV18
cdr3_aa: CASSPPVRGGVYGYTF
cdr3_nt: TGTGCCAGCTCACCACCGGTGCGTGGGGGCGTCTATGGCTACACCTTC

d_call: NA
j_call: TRBJ2-2
clone_size: NA
cdr3_length: 13
v_call: TRBV9
cdr3_aa: CASSPSRTGELFF
cdr3_nt: TGTGCCAGCAGCCCTAGCAGAACCGGGGAGCTGTTTTTT

d_call: NA
j_call: TRBJ1-1
clone_size: few
cdr3_length: 13
v_call: TRBV5-4
cdr3_aa: CATGGPMNTEAFF
cdr3_nt: TGTGCCACCGGAGGTCCGATGAACACTGAAGCTTTCTTT

d_call: TRBD1
j_call: TRBJ1-5
clone_size: NA
cdr3_length: 14
v_call: TRBV18
cdr3_aa: CASSLTGADQPQHF
cdr3_nt: TGTGCCAGCTCACTAACAGGGGCGGATCAGCCCCAGCATTTT

d_call: NA
j_call: TRBJ2-5
clone_size: NA
cdr3_length: 14
v_call: TRBV29-1
cdr3_aa: CSVQGQGRRETQYF
cdr3_nt: TGCAGCGTCCAAGGGCAGGGAAGGAGAGAGACCCAGTACTTC

d_call: NA
j_call: TRBJ2-5
clone_size: NA
cdr3_length: 14
v_call: TRBV9
cdr3_aa: CASSVIPFPETQYF
cdr3_nt: TGTGCCAGCAGCGTAATTCCCTTCCCAGAGACCCAGTACTTC

d_call: TRBD2
j_call: TRBJ2-1
clone_size: few
cdr3_length: 15
v_call: TRBV7-8
cdr3_aa: CASSFRLAGGNEQFF
cdr3_nt: TGTGCCAGCAGCTTTCGACTAGCGGGGGGGAATGAGCAGTTCTTC

d_call: NA
j_call: TRBJ2-5
clone_size: NA
cdr3_length: 14
v_call: TRBV6-1
cdr3_aa: CASKPGGRQETQYF
cdr3_nt: TGTGCCAGCAAACCTGGGGGGAGGCAAGAGACCCAGTACTTC

d_call: TRBD1
j_call: TRBJ1-4
clone_size: NA
cdr3_length: 14
v_call: TRBV10-3
cdr3_aa: CAIRPGQGGEKLFF
cdr3_nt: TGTGCCATCAGGCCGGGACAGGGAGGTGAAAAACTGTTTTTT

d_call: TRBD2
j_call: TRBJ2-1
clone_size: few
cdr3_length: 16
v_call: TRBV5-1
cdr3_aa: CASSLAGLAGHNEQFF
cdr3_nt: TGCGCCAGCAGCTTGGCGGGACTAGCGGGTCACAATGAGCAGTTCTTC

d_call: NA
j_call: TRBJ1-2
clone_size: NA
cdr3_length: 17
v_call: TRBV30
cdr3_aa: CAWSVLPPGGAVNGYTF
cdr3_nt: TGTGCCTGGAGTGTACTCCCCCCGGGGGGGGCAGTGAATGGCTACACCTTC

d_call: TRBD1
j_call: TRBJ2-5
clone_size: NA
cdr3_length: 15
v_call: TRBV25-1
cdr3_aa: CASSGDREVQETQYF
cdr3_nt: TGTGCCAGCAGTGGGGACAGGGAGGTCCAAGAGACCCAGTACTTC

d_call: NA
j_call: TRBJ1-1
clone_size: NA
cdr3_length: 14
v_call: TRBV7-2
cdr3_aa: CASSFGRVVTEAFF
cdr3_nt: TGTGCCAGCAGCTTTGGCAGGGTGGTCACTGAAGCTTTCTTT

d_call: TRBD1
j_call: TRBJ2-1
clone_size: NA
cdr3_length: 14
v_call: TRBV7-9
cdr3_aa: CASSSWTGLGEQFF
cdr3_nt: TGTGCCAGCAGCTCCTGGACAGGGTTAGGTGAGCAGTTCTTC

d_call: TRBD1
j_call: TRBJ1-6
clone_size: few
cdr3_length: 12
v_call: TRBV4-1
cdr3_aa: CAAGTGNSPLHF
cdr3_nt: TGCGCCGCAGGGACAGGAAATTCACCCCTCCACTTT

d_call: TRBD1
j_call: TRBJ1-2
clone_size: NA
cdr3_length: 13
v_call: TRBV5-1
cdr3_aa: CATQTGTGYGYTF
cdr3_nt: TGCGCCACCCAGACAGGGACAGGCTATGGCTACACCTTC

d_call: TRBD1
j_call: TRBJ1-2
clone_size: NA
cdr3_length: 13
v_call: TRBV7-3
cdr3_aa: CASSRDRGDGYTF
cdr3_nt: TGTGCCAGCAGCCGCGACAGGGGCGATGGCTACACCTTC

d_call: NA
j_call: TRBJ1-2
clone_size: NA
cdr3_length: 13
v_call: TRBV6-1
cdr3_aa: CASSVSLRYGYTF
cdr3_nt: TGTGCCAGCAGTGTTTCACTGAGATATGGCTACACCTTC

d_call: NA
j_call: TRBJ1-1
clone_size: NA
cdr3_length: 16
v_call: TRBV12-5
cdr3_aa: CASGLRLFGLNTEAFF
cdr3_nt: TGTGCTAGTGGTCTCCGGCTTTTTGGGCTGAACACTGAAGCTTTCTTT

d_call: NA
j_call: TRBJ1-2
clone_size: NA
cdr3_length: 15
v_call: TRBV7-6
cdr3_aa: CASSLEVGGTYGYTF
cdr3_nt: TGTGCCAGCAGCTTAGAGGTGGGAGGGACCTATGGCTACACCTTC

d_call: NA
j_call: TRBJ1-2
clone_size: NA
cdr3_length: 14
v_call: TRBV9
cdr3_aa: CASSGISKGAGYTF
cdr3_nt: TGTGCCAGCAGCGGTATATCAAAAGGGGCTGGCTACACCTTC

d_call: NA
j_call: TRBJ2-1
clone_size: NA
cdr3_length: 16
v_call: TRBV10-2
cdr3_aa: CASSERDIRSYNEQFF
cdr3_nt: TGCGCCAGCAGTGAGCGCGACATCCGCTCCTACAATGAGCAGTTCTTC

d_call: NA
j_call: TRBJ1-2
clone_size: NA
cdr3_length: 14
v_call: TRBV28
cdr3_aa: CASSWEGGFYGYTF
cdr3_nt: TGTGCCAGCAGCTGGGAGGGCGGCTTCTATGGCTACACCTTC

d_call: NA
j_call: TRBJ1-2
clone_size: NA
cdr3_length: 13
v_call: TRBV30
cdr3_aa: CAWSGDRNYGYTF
cdr3_nt: TGTGCCTGGAGTGGCGACAGAAACTATGGCTACACCTTC

d_call: NA
j_call: TRBJ2-5
clone_size: NA
cdr3_length: 14
v_call: TRBV18
cdr3_aa: CASSTGRAGRTQYF
cdr3_nt: TGTGCCAGCTCAACCGGACGGGCGGGGAGGACCCAGTACTTC

d_call: NA
j_call: TRBJ1-3
clone_size: NA
cdr3_length: 13
v_call: TRBV9
cdr3_aa: CASSSNSGNTIYF
cdr3_nt: TGTGCCAGCAGCAGCAACTCTGGAAACACCATATATTTT

d_call: NA
j_call: TRBJ2-3
clone_size: few
cdr3_length: 18
v_call: TRBV7-9
cdr3_aa: CASSLARRQGLDKDTQYF
cdr3_nt: TGTGCCAGCAGCTTAGCGAGGCGACAGGGACTGGATAAGGATACGCAGTATTTT

d_call: TRBD1
j_call: TRBJ1-6
clone_size: NA
cdr3_length: 15
v_call: TRBV6-5
cdr3_aa: CASSYTDRVNSPLHF
cdr3_nt: TGTGCCAGCAGTTACACAGACAGGGTTAATTCACCCCTCCACTTT

d_call: NA
j_call: TRBJ2-3
clone_size: few
cdr3_length: 13
v_call: TRBV7-3
cdr3_aa: CASSSGSTDTQYF
cdr3_nt: TGTGCCAGCAGCTCAGGTAGCACAGATACGCAGTATTTT

d_call: NA
j_call: TRBJ2-7
clone_size: once
cdr3_length: 13
v_call: TRBV4-1
cdr3_aa: CASSQGIYYEQYF
cdr3_nt: TGCGCCAGCAGCCAAGGAATCTACTACGAGCAGTACTTC

d_call: NA
j_call: TRBJ2-7
clone_size: NA
cdr3_length: 14
v_call: TRBV28
cdr3_aa: CASSSQGTSYEQYF
cdr3_nt: TGTGCCAGCAGTTCTCAGGGAACGTCCTACGAGCAGTACTTC

d_call: TRBD1
j_call: TRBJ2-1
clone_size: once
cdr3_length: 16
v_call: TRBV5-1
cdr3_aa: CASSSDIGGAYNEQFF
cdr3_nt: TGCGCCAGCAGCTCGGATATAGGGGGCGCCTACAATGAGCAGTTCTTC

d_call: TRBD2
j_call: TRBJ2-7
clone_size: NA
cdr3_length: 15
v_call: TRBV27
cdr3_aa: CASSFSTSGRYEQYF
cdr3_nt: TGTGCCAGCAGTTTTAGCACTAGCGGGAGGTACGAGCAGTACTTC

d_call: NA
j_call: TRBJ2-5
clone_size: NA
cdr3_length: 16
v_call: TRBV7-9
cdr3_aa: CASSLAPPEYQETQYF
cdr3_nt: TGTGCCAGCAGCTTAGCTCCCCCCGAGTACCAAGAGACCCAGTACTTC

d_call: NA
j_call: TRBJ2-7
clone_size: NA
cdr3_length: 15
v_call: TRBV7-8
cdr3_aa: CASSLDPGEGYEQYF
cdr3_nt: TGTGCCAGCAGCTTAGATCCAGGGGAGGGCTACGAGCAGTACTTC

d_call: TRBD2
j_call: TRBJ2-5
clone_size: NA
cdr3_length: 15
v_call: TRBV7-3
cdr3_aa: CASSLLAGVGETQYF
cdr3_nt: TGTGCCAGCAGTCTTCTAGCGGGAGTAGGAGAGACCCAGTACTTC

d_call: NA
j_call: TRBJ1-4
clone_size: NA
cdr3_length: 16
v_call: TRBV6-6
cdr3_aa: CASSRRVGGTNEKLFF
cdr3_nt: TGTGCCAGCAGCCGAAGGGTGGGAGGAACTAATGAAAAACTGTTTTTT

d_call: NA
j_call: TRBJ1-2
clone_size: NA
cdr3_length: 15
v_call: TRBV6-1
cdr3_aa: CASSPKAGVDYGYTF
cdr3_nt: TGTGCCAGCAGCCCTAAGGCAGGGGTAGACTATGGCTACACCTTC

d_call: NA
j_call: TRBJ1-4
clone_size: NA
cdr3_length: 13
v_call: TRBV7-8
cdr3_aa: CASSLREGEKLFF
cdr3_nt: TGTGCCAGCAGCCTCCGGGAGGGTGAGAAACTGTTTTTT

d_call: NA
j_call: TRBJ1-2
clone_size: NA
cdr3_length: 14
v_call: TRBV29-1
cdr3_aa: CSVEGGGNGYGYTF
cdr3_nt: TGCAGCGTTGAAGGGGGCGGAAACGGCTATGGCTACACCTTC

d_call: NA
j_call: TRBJ1-5
clone_size: NA
cdr3_length: 13
v_call: TRBV6-5
cdr3_aa: CASRPGNNQPQHF
cdr3_nt: TGTGCCAGCAGACCCGGGAACAATCAGCCCCAGCATTTT

d_call: TRBD1
j_call: TRBJ1-6
clone_size: NA
cdr3_length: 14
v_call: TRBV5-1
cdr3_aa: CASTRTGINSPLHF
cdr3_nt: TGCGCCAGCACCCGGACAGGGATTAATTCACCCCTCCACTTT

d_call: NA
j_call: TRBJ2-6
clone_size: NA
cdr3_length: 18
v_call: TRBV4-2
cdr3_aa: CASSRSPTLASGANVLTF
cdr3_nt: TGTGCCAGCAGCCGAAGCCCTACCTTAGCTTCTGGGGCCAACGTCCTGACTTTC

d_call: NA
j_call: TRBJ1-1
clone_size: few
cdr3_length: 13
v_call: TRBV5-6
cdr3_aa: CASSIRGNTEAFF
cdr3_nt: TGTGCCAGCAGCATCCGGGGGAACACTGAAGCTTTCTTT

d_call: TRBD1
j_call: TRBJ1-2
clone_size: once
cdr3_length: 13
v_call: TRBV6-6
cdr3_aa: CASSPQGVNGYTF
cdr3_nt: TGTGCCAGCAGTCCTCAGGGGGTTAATGGCTACACCTTC

d_call: NA
j_call: TRBJ1-5
clone_size: few
cdr3_length: 18
v_call: TRBV15
cdr3_aa: CATSRGWAGGDVGQPQHF
cdr3_nt: TGTGCCACCAGCAGAGGATGGGCCGGGGGGGATGTCGGTCAGCCCCAGCATTTT

d_call: NA
j_call: TRBJ1-5
clone_size: NA
cdr3_length: 15
v_call: TRBV27
cdr3_aa: CASSAGQTYNQPQHF
cdr3_nt: TGTGCCAGCAGTGCAGGACAGACCTACAATCAGCCCCAGCATTTT